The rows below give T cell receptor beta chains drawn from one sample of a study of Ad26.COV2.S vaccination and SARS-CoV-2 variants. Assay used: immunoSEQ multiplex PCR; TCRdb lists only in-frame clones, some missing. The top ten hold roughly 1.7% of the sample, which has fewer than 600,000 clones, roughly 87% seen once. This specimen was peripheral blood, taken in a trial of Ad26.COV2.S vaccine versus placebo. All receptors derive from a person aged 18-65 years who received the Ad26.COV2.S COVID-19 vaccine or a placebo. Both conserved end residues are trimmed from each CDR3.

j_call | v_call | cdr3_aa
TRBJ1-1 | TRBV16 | ASSQSIGTEAF
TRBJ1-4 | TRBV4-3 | ASSPGQGAEKLF
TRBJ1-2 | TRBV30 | AWSPGGGYT
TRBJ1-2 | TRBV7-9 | ASSLVGQGAADYGYT
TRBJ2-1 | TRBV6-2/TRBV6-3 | ASSSGSPSSYNEQF
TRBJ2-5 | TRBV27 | ASTDRADRETQY
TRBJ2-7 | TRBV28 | ASSLPRARGYEQY
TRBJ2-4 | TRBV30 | AWGLAAAKNIQY
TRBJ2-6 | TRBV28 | ASSSATGLTGANVLT
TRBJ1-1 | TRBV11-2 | ASSLVGGTEAF
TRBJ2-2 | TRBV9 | ASSVPGNTGELF
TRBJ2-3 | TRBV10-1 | ASSDQSTDTQY
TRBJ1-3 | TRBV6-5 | ATYSSGNTIY
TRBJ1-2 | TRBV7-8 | ASSLVAGAYYT
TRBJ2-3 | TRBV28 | ASRLQGWADTQY
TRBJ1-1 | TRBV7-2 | ASSSLGVQGAF
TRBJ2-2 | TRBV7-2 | ASSLGLGRTNTGELF
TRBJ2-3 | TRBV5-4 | ASSSPGDYSTDTQY
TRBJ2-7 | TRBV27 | ASSFLAQNYEQY
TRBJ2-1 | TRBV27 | ASRLGLAEVSNEQF
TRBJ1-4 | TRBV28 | ASSTGTGVNVRLF
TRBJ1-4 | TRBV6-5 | ASSPTGATNEKLF
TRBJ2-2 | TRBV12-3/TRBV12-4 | ASSNGVPGELF
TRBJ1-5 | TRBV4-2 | ASSQHRTQPQH
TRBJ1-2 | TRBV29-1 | SVRFPGVYGYT